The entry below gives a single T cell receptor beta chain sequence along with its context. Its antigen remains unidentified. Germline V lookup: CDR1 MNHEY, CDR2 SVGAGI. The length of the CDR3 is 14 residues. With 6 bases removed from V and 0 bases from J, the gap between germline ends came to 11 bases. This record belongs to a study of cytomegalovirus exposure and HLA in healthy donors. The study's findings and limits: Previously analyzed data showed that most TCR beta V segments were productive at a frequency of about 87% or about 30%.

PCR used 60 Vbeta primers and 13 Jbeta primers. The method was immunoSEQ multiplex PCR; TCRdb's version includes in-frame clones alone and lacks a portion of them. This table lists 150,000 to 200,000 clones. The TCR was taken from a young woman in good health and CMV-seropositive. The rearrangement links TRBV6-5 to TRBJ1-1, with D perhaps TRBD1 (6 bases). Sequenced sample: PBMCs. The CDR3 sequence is CASSRDTLNTEAFF. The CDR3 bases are TGTGCCAGCAGCCGGGACACTCTGAACACTGAAGCTTTCTTT.